The 30 T cell receptor beta chains below come from one sample, sequenced in a study of blood T cell repertoires in COVID-19. This table comes from immunoSEQ multiplex PCR, and its TCRdb copy is limited to in-frame clones, with some not included. The data show approximately 140,000 clones, roughly nine tenths seen once. The sequencing sample was made of peripheral blood. These receptors were collected from a man aged 18 to 29 with COVID-19, enrolled during active disease.

The V call is TRBV28, the J call TRBJ2-7, with TRBD1 as a possible D gene (6 bases). Germline V gene data show CDR1 as MDHEN and CDR2 as SYDVKM. The V end lost 2 bases, the J end lost 7 bases, and 15 bases lay between the germline ends. The length of the CDR3 is 14 residues. The CDR3 region has the DNA TGTGCCAGCAGTTTACAGGGGCTGGGCGGAGAGCAGTACTTC. Encoded protein: CASSLQGLGGEQYF.

The V gene is TRBV6-2 or TRBV6-3, the J gene TRBJ1-6; D is ambiguous. The CDR3 has 15 residues. Trimming pared 4 bases from V and 0 bases from J, leaving 7 bases between. Germline CDR1 reads MNHEY; CDR2 reads SVGEGT. CDR3 sequence: CASSSRPSYNSPLHF. Here the CDR3 DNA reads TGTGCCAGCAGTTCGCGTCCCTCCTATAATTCACCCCTCCACTTT.

The rearrangement uses TRBV19 and TRBJ2-2; D not certain. V was shortened by 6 bases and J by 6 bases, with 14 bases between the two germline ends. The CDR3 contains 14 residues. Per the germline V gene, CDR1 is LNHDA and CDR2 is SQIVND (reference sequence). CDR3 region: CASRTPADSGELFF. Here the CDR3 DNA reads TGTGCCAGTAGAACCCCCGCGGATTCCGGGGAGCTGTTTTTT.

The gene calls are TRBV2 and TRBJ1-5; D ambiguous. The CDR3 is 14 amino acids. Germline lookup yields CDR1 SNHLY and CDR2 FYNNEI. V gave up 8 bases and J gave up 1 base, with 12 bases separating them. The DNA of the CDR3 is TGTGCCAGCGCCCGAGACGGGAGCAATCAGCCCCAGCATTTT. Protein product: CASARDGSNQPQHF.

J is TRBJ1-1 and V is TRBV4-3; maybe TRBD1 (5 bases). This CDR3 comprises 17 residues. Germline V gene lookup returns CDR1 LGHNA and CDR2 YSLEER. The V end lost 1 base, the J end lost 0 bases, and 15 bases lay between the germline ends. Here the CDR3 reads CASSQGKQVRMNTEAFF. Here the CDR3 DNA reads TGCGCCAGCAGCCAAGGAAAACAGGTTCGCATGAACACTGAAGCTTTCTTT.

The chain carries TRBV7-2 and TRBJ2-7, with 8 bases that match TRBD2. The V gene's germline CDR1 is SGHTA and CDR2 FQGNSA. Losses at the gene ends were 2 bases for V and 2 bases for J; bases not matched to a gene: 5. CDR3 size: 15 residues. The DNA for the CDR3 is TGTGCCAGCAGCTTATCACCGGGAGGGCCCTACGAGCAGTACTTC. Protein: CASSLSPGGPYEQYF.

V and J are TRBV7-9 and TRBJ2-7; perhaps TRBD2 as D (5 bases). Germline CDR1 reads SEHNR; CDR2 reads FQNEAQ (reference sequence). V was cut by 2 bases and J by 3 bases, with 8 bases left in between. The CDR3 is made up of 13 amino acids. The CDR3 is CASSLFGDYEQYF. DNA for the CDR3: TGTGCCAGCAGCTTATTCGGGGACTACGAGCAGTACTTC. Full variable domain (outside the CDR3, taken from reference TRBV7-9 and TRBJ2-7): DTGVSQNPRHKITKRGQNVTFRCDPISEHNRLYWYRQTLGQGPEFLTYFQNEAQLEKSRLLSDRFSAERPKGSFSTLEIQRTEQGDSAMYLCASSLFGDYEQYFGPGTRLTVT.

The gene calls are TRBV5-1 and TRBJ2-7; D is unclear. The V end was cut by 0 bases, the J end by 1 base, with 5 bases between. The V gene's germline CDR1 is SGHRS and CDR2 YFSETQ. The CDR3 covers 13 residues. The CDR3 bases are TGCGCCAGCAGCTTGGCCCTTTCCTACGAGCAGTACTTC. Amino acid sequence: CASSLALSYEQYF.

This chain links TRBV12-5 with TRBJ2-1; 8 bases are a match to TRBD2. The junction had 14 bases not matched to a gene; V was cut back by 2 bases and J by 5 bases. CDR3 length equals 18 residues. The germline gives CDR1 LGHNT, CDR2 FRNRAP. CDR3 in amino acids: CASGLQSVAGHFNNEQFF. CDR3 nucleotide sequence: TGTGCTAGTGGTTTGCAGTCGGTAGCGGGACATTTCAACAATGAGCAGTTCTTC. The full variable domain, completed using reference TRBV12-5 and TRBJ2-1, is DARVTQTPRHKVTEMGQEVTMRCQPILGHNTVFWYRQTMMQGLELLAYFRNRAPLDDSGMPKDRFSAEMPDATLATLKIQPSEPRDSAVYFCASGLQSVAGHFNNEQFFGPGTRLTVL.

This chain connects TRBV9 to TRBJ2-1; 10 bases are a match to TRBD2. The CDR3 has 17 amino acids. CDR1 and CDR2 from the germline V gene are SGDLS and YYNGEE. V was pared by 3 bases and J by 7 bases, with 13 bases of the junction left unmatched. Here the CDR3 reads CASSAPLASGRNNEQFF. In DNA form, the CDR3 reads TGTGCCAGCAGCGCTCCCCTCGCTAGCGGGAGAAATAATGAGCAGTTCTTC.

V gene TRBV5-8 combines with J gene TRBJ2-7; 14 nucleotides align to TRBD2. The CDR3 consists of 15 residues. Germline CDR1 SGHTS, CDR2 YDEGEE. With 4 bases clipped from V and 5 bases from J, the junction kept 5 bases outside the gene matches. CDR3 DNA: TGTGCCAGCAGCACTGGGACTAGCGGGAGCGACGAGCAGTACTTC. This gives the protein CASSTGTSGSDEQYF.

V usage is TRBV19 and J usage is TRBJ2-1; 8 bases agree with TRBD2. The length of the CDR3 is 16 residues. Trimming took 3 bases from V and 4 from J; bases not matched to a gene: 8. Germline-derived CDR1 and CDR2 are LNHDA and SQIVND (reference sequence). The CDR3 DNA reads TGTGCCAGTAGTATCTCCGGGACTAGAATTTACAATGAGCAGTTCTTC. It is translated as CASSISGTRIYNEQFF. Full variable domain (missing parts from reference TRBV19 and TRBJ2-1): DGGITQSPKYLFRKEGQNVTLSCEQNLNHDAMYWYRQDPGQGLRLIYYSQIVNDFQKGDIAEGYSVSREKKESFPLTVTSAQKNPTAFYLCASSISGTRIYNEQFFGPGTRLTVL.

CDR3 coding DNA: TGCGCCAGCAGCTGGCGGACTATCACCGGGGAGCTGTTTTTT. Translated: CASSWRTITGELFF. V usage is TRBV5-1 and J usage is TRBJ2-2, with D possibly being TRBD2 (6 bases). V was cut by 3 bases and J by 4 bases, with 10 bases left in between. This CDR3 is 14 amino acids long. Per germline, CDR1 SGHRS and CDR2 YFSETQ.

This chain uses TRBV9 with TRBJ1-2; 8 nucleotides align to TRBD1. CDR3 length: 12 residues. Trimming took 7 bases from V and 6 from J; bases not matched to a gene: 5. CDR1 is SGDLS and CDR2 is YYNGEE in the germline V gene. DNA of the CDR3: TGTGCCAGCTCGGACAGGGCCAATGGCTACACCTTC. Protein sequence: CASSDRANGYTF.

The chain links TRBV5-1 to TRBJ2-3; no reliable D call. The CDR3 totals 14 residues. The germline V gene encodes CDR1 SGHRS and CDR2 YFSETQ. Trimming cost V 4 bases and J 0 bases, with 9 bases left between them. The CDR3 loop is CASSPGASTDTQYF. In nucleotides, the CDR3 is TGCGCCAGCAGCCCCGGAGCCAGCACAGATACGCAGTATTTT.

CDR3 protein: CASSVLAGSYNEQFF. The CDR3 DNA is TGTGCCAGCAGTGTGCTAGCGGGTTCCTACAATGAGCAGTTCTTC. The chain is built from TRBV6-4 and TRBJ2-1, with TRBD2 matching 8 bases. V gave up 4 bases and J gave up 1 base; unmatched junction bases: 3. The CDR3 sequence is 15 residues long. Germline loops: CDR1 MRHNA, CDR2 SNTAGT.

CDR3 in DNA: TGTGCCAGCAGCCTCGCTTCAGGCCTGCTACGTCGGGAGACCCAGTACTTC. Translation: CASSLASGLLRRETQYF. V is TRBV14 and J is TRBJ2-5, with D unclear. The CDR3 is 17 amino acids. In germline, CDR1 is SGHDN, CDR2 FVKESK. Between the trimmed V and J ends, which lost 4 bases and 5 bases, there was a span of 23 bases.

The chain carries TRBV28 and TRBJ2-7; 9 nucleotides agree with TRBD2. Per the germline V gene, CDR1 is MDHEN and CDR2 is SYDVKM. CDR3 length: 15 residues. After removal of 7 bases from V and 4 bases from J, the junction contained 11 bases not matched to a gene. In DNA form, the CDR3 reads TGTGCCAGCAATCTCCCCGGGACTAGCCCTTACGAGCAGTACTTC. This translates into CASNLPGTSPYEQYF. The variable domain in full, with the rest retrieved from reference TRBV28 and TRBJ2-7, is DVKVTQSSRYLVKRTGEKVFLECVQDMDHENMFWYRQDPGLGLRLIYFSYDVKMKEKGDIPEGYSVSREKKERFSLILESASTNQTSMYLCASNLPGTSPYEQYFGPGTRLTVT.

The chain uses TRBV13 and TRBJ2-3; 12 nucleotides match TRBD1. J gave up 7 bases and V 4 bases, and 9 bases lay outside the gene matches. The CDR3 is 16 amino acids. Germline assignment: CDR1 PRHDT and CDR2 FYEKMQ (reference sequence). CDR3 amino acids: CASSSPGTGGRNTQYF. The CDR3 DNA reads TGTGCCAGCAGCTCCCCCGGGACAGGGGGCAGAAATACGCAGTATTTT.

V usage is TRBV11-2 and J usage is TRBJ2-2; TRBD2 matches at 8 bases. This CDR3 has 15 amino acids. Per the germline V gene, CDR1 is SGHAT and CDR2 is FQNNGV. Trimming at V came to 7 bases and at J to 4 bases, leaving 8 bases not matched to a gene. As DNA, the CDR3 is TGTGCCAGCACCGCGGGGGGCTCGGCCACCGGGGAGCTGTTTTTT. Protein: CASTAGGSATGELFF.

The genes are TRBV18 and TRBJ2-7; tentative D call: TRBD1 (6 bases). Per germline, CDR1 KGHSH and CDR2 LQKENI. The CDR3 covers 14 residues. The V end lost 3 bases, the J end lost 5 bases, and 14 bases lay between the germline ends. The CDR3 bases are TGTGCCAGCTCACCCCGCAGGGGTGCCAACGAGCAGTACTTC. Translation gives CASSPRRGANEQYF. The variable domain in full, with the rest retrieved from reference TRBV18 and TRBJ2-7, is NAGVMQNPRHLVRRRGQEARLRCSPMKGHSHVYWYRQLPEEGLKFMVYLQKENIIDESGMPKERFSAEFPKEGPSILRIQQVVRGDSAAYFCASSPRRGANEQYFGPGTRLTVT.

The chain couples TRBV28 to TRBJ1-1; D ambiguous. This CDR3 comprises 14 residues. Trimming took off 3 bases at V and 0 bases at J, with 8 bases between the two ends. Germline V lookup: CDR1 MDHEN, CDR2 SYDVKM. DNA for the CDR3: TGTGCCAGCAGTTTCGTCACTTTGAACACTGAAGCTTTCTTT. It codes for CASSFVTLNTEAFF.

This clone was counted once. This chain uses TRBV27 with TRBJ2-7; 9 bases fit TRBD1. Germline V gene sequence: CDR1 MNHEY, CDR2 SMNVEV (reference sequence). The CDR3 is 14 residues long. The J segment lost 0 bases and the V segment lost 6 bases, leaving 3 bases of the junction unmatched. CDR3 coding DNA: TGTGCCAGCAGGCGGACAGGGGTCTCCTACGAGCAGTACTTC. Translated: CASRRTGVSYEQYF.

This chain links TRBV5-6 with TRBJ2-3; 7 bases align to TRBD1. V lost 1 base, J lost 4 bases, and 9 bases stayed unmatched. The germline CDR1 and CDR2 sequences are SGHDT and YYEEEE. The CDR3 contains 16 residues. This CDR3 reads CASSLLTGSSSDTQYF. CDR3 in DNA: TGTGCCAGCAGCTTGCTGACAGGGTCGAGCTCAGATACGCAGTATTTT. Full variable domain (remainder filled in from reference TRBV5-6 and TRBJ2-3): DAGVTQSPTHLIKTRGQQVTLRCSPKSGHDTVSWYQQALGQGPQFIFQYYEEEERQRGNFPDRFSGHQFPNYSSELNVNALLLGDSALYLCASSLLTGSSSDTQYFGPGTRLTVL.

J is TRBJ1-1 and V is TRBV14; no firm D call. CDR1 and CDR2 (germline): SGHDN, FVKESK. The CDR3 sequence is 15 residues long. V was cut by 1 base and J by 4 bases, with 13 bases left in between. The CDR3 coding sequence is TGTGCCAGCAGCCAAGTCCCTTCGGGGATCACTGAAGCTTTCTTT. This encodes CASSQVPSGITEAFF.

This sequence joins TRBV28 and TRBJ2-7; possible D gene TRBD1, 6 bases. This CDR3 comprises 15 residues. Germline V CDR1 and CDR2: MDHEN, SYDVKM. Between the trimmed V and J ends, which lost 3 bases and 3 bases, there was a span of 15 bases. The CDR3 DNA reads TGTGCCAGCAGTTTTGGACAGCCGGTAATCTACGAGCAGTACTTC. Translation gives CASSFGQPVIYEQYF. The full variable domain, completed using reference TRBV28 and TRBJ2-7, is DVKVTQSSRYLVKRTGEKVFLECVQDMDHENMFWYRQDPGLGLRLIYFSYDVKMKEKGDIPEGYSVSREKKERFSLILESASTNQTSMYLCASSFGQPVIYEQYFGPGTRLTVT.

This chain uses TRBV6-5 with TRBJ1-6, with TRBD1 identical over 8 bases. J was trimmed by 6 bases and V by 0 bases; bases with no gene match: 4. The CDR3 extends over 16 amino acids. The germline V gene has CDR1 MNHEY and CDR2 SVGAGI. CDR3 nucleotides: TGTGCCAGCAGTTACTCGAACAGGGGGTTTAATTCACCCCTCCACTTT. Its translation: CASSYSNRGFNSPLHF.

This chain uses TRBV6-2 or TRBV6-3 with TRBJ1-5, with 12 bases lining up with TRBD1. Losses at the gene ends were 2 bases for V and 2 bases for J; bases not matched to a gene: 1. Germline CDR1 is MNHEY and CDR2 is SVGEGT. The CDR3 totals 16 residues. This CDR3 reads CASSYGTGGRNQPQHF. CDR3 nucleotide sequence: TGTGCCAGCAGTTACGGGACAGGGGGCCGCAATCAGCCCCAGCATTTT.

The sample holds one count of this clone. The chain combines TRBV12-5 with TRBJ2-7; D perhaps matches TRBD2 (5 bases). The CDR3 length is 17 residues. The germline CDR1 and CDR2 sequences are LGHNT and FRNRAP. Trimming took off 10 bases at V and 3 bases at J, with 28 bases between the two ends. The CDR3 DNA sequence: TGTGCTAAACAAAACATTGGGCCCTCAGGAGGAGACTACGAGCAGTACTTC. Amino acids: CAKQNIGPSGGDYEQYF.

The V call is TRBV10-3, the J call TRBJ1-3; 10 bases map to TRBD1. The germline gives CDR1 ENHRY, CDR2 SYGVKD. The CDR3 is 16 amino acids. J was trimmed by 4 bases and V by 6 bases; bases with no gene match: 9. CDR3 amino acids: CAIRQNRDRGGNTIYF. DNA for the CDR3: TGTGCCATCAGGCAGAACCGGGACAGGGGAGGAAACACCATATATTTT.